The 26 T cell receptor beta chains reported below all come from one sample, sequenced in a study of T cells in Graves' hyperthyroidism and ophthalmopathy. Amplification of TCR beta CDR3 regions used RNA as the template. An initial round of RT-PCR targeting the TCR CDR3 relied on the HTBI primer set. TCRdb recomputed calls from the multiplex PCR reads with MiXCR, one row per CDR3 protein. The data contain hundreds of thousands of distinct CDR3 sequences, roughly 15% of them singletons. The sequenced sample consisted of blood. These receptors were taken from a woman under 40 with Graves' hyperthyroidism.

This clonotype was picked up a small number of times. V usage is TRBV7-9 and J usage is TRBJ2-3; the D is unclear. Trimming shortened V by 1 base and J by 6 bases, and 8 bases separated the two germline ends. The CDR3 is made up of 13 amino acids. Germline V gene data show CDR1 as SEHNR and CDR2 as FQNEAQ (reference sequence). CDR3 region: CASSLGVVDTQYF. For the CDR3, the DNA is TGTGCCAGCAGCTTAGGGGTTGTGGATACGCAGTATTTT.

This clonotype came up many times. This chain connects TRBV11-2 to TRBJ1-1; TRBD1 matches at 7 bases. The trim removed 4 bases at V and 3 bases at J, leaving 2 bases unmatched. CDR3 size: 13 residues. CDR1 and CDR2 from the germline V gene are SGHAT and FQNNGV. The CDR3 DNA is TGTGCCAGCAGCTATACAGGGGACACTGAAGCTTTCTTT. This sequence encodes CASSYTGDTEAFF.

A remark on this clonotype: This may be a read error: a much more frequent sequence differs by one nucleotide. The rearrangement joins TRBV3-1 to TRBJ2-4; TRBD2 is a possible D gene (6 bases). CDR1 LGHDT and CDR2 YNNKEL come from the germline V gene (reference sequence). The CDR3 runs to 14 residues. In DNA, the CDR3 is TGTGCCAGCAGCCCCGGGACTGGGTGGAACATTCAGTGCTTC. Translating gives CASSPGTGWNIQCF.

The rearrangement uses TRBV24-1 and TRBJ2-2, with TRBD1 as a possible D gene (5 bases). With 3 bases removed from V and 2 bases from J, the gap between germline ends came to 6 bases. Germline CDR1 is KGHDR and CDR2 is SFDVKD. The CDR3 contains 14 residues. CDR3 region: CATSDQGNTGELFF. The CDR3 nucleotides read TGTGCCACCAGTGATCAGGGAAACACCGGGGAGCTGTTTTTT.

There are a few counts of this clonotype. The V call is TRBV4-1, the J call TRBJ2-5; 7 nucleotides align to TRBD2. The V and J ends lost 0 bases and 1 base, in that order; junction bases with no gene match: 8. Per the germline V gene, CDR1 is MGHRA and CDR2 is YSYEKL. The CDR3 is 17 residues long. CDR3 DNA: TGCGCCAGCAGCCAAGATAAGGCGGGGGAAATCCAAGAGACCCAGTACTTC. Residues: CASSQDKAGEIQETQYF.

This clonotype was picked up many times. The gene calls are TRBV20-1 and TRBJ1-2; unclear D gene. Per germline, CDR1 DFQATT and CDR2 SNEGSKA (reference sequence). CDR3 size: 12 residues. The V end was cut by 0 bases, the J end by 14 bases, with 16 bases between. The DNA for the CDR3 is TGCAGTGCTAGAGATAATCCGACACGGAGTACCTTC. Its protein product is CSARDNPTRSTF.

This clonotype was seen many times. This chain joins TRBV28 and TRBJ2-5; 8 nucleotides line up with TRBD1. This CDR3 spans 15 amino acids. CDR1 and CDR2 (germline): MDHEN, SYDVKM. With 7 bases clipped from V and 5 bases from J, the junction kept 12 bases outside the gene matches. The CDR3 DNA reads as TGTGCCAGCAATCGCCTCGACAGGGGCCTTGAGACCCAGTACTTC. Residues: CASNRLDRGLETQYF.

This clonotype has more than one count but fewer than ten. The chain carries TRBV28 and TRBJ2-4; TRBD1 is a possible D gene (6 bases). Germline V gene sequence: CDR1 MDHEN, CDR2 SYDVKM. CDR3 size: 15 residues. The germline V and J ends were trimmed by 1 base and 10 bases, with 17 bases remaining between them. CDR3 region: CASSLSPSGVSIQYF. The CDR3 nucleotides are TGTGCCAGCAGTTTATCTCCATCAGGGGTTTCTATTCAGTACTTC. The full variable domain, completed using reference TRBV28 and TRBJ2-4, is DVKVTQSSRYLVKRTGEKVFLECVQDMDHENMFWYRQDPGLGLRLIYFSYDVKMKEKGDIPEGYSVSREKKERFSLILESASTNQTSMYLCASSLSPSGVSIQYFGAGTRLSVL.

There are many counts of this clonotype. The chain joins TRBV7-2 to TRBJ2-7, with TRBD2 as a possible D gene (5 bases). The CDR3 totals 15 residues. Germline values: CDR1 SGHTA, CDR2 FQGNSA. Between the trimmed V and J ends, which lost 1 base and 2 bases, there was a span of 12 bases. DNA for the CDR3: TGTGCCAGCAGCTTAGGACCGGGAAGTCCCTACGAGCAGTACTTC. Its translation is CASSLGPGSPYEQYF.

This clonotype was picked up many times. The V call is TRBV29-1, the J call TRBJ1-1; D not certain. The germline CDR1 and CDR2 sequences are SQVTM and ANQGSEA. The CDR3 spans 13 residues. V lost 4 bases, J lost 0 bases, and 9 bases lay in between. CDR3 residues: CSVVVQMNTEAFF. CDR3 bases: TGCAGCGTTGTCGTCCAAATGAACACTGAAGCTTTCTTT.

This clonotype came up a few times. A read error may account for a junction end that differs from germline. The J gene is TRBJ1-1, the V gene TRBV10-3, with no clear D. Germline-derived CDR1 and CDR2 are ENHRY and SYGVKD. The CDR3 runs 13 residues. CDR3 sequence reads: CAISESLGFQGIF. The CDR3 DNA reads as TGTGCCATCAGTGAGTCGTTAGGTTTTCAAGGGATCTTT.

This clonotype appeared many times. J is TRBJ2-7 and V is TRBV7-8; D is perhaps TRBD2 (6 bases). The CDR3 length is 15 residues. V was shortened by 5 bases and J by 0 bases, with 14 bases between the two germline ends. Germline assignment: CDR1 SGHVS and CDR2 FQNEAQ. This CDR3 is CASSPRGSGSYEQYF. DNA for the CDR3: TGTGCCAGCAGCCCCCGGGGTAGCGGCTCCTACGAGCAGTACTTC.

V is TRBV9 and J is TRBJ2-3; D gene uncertain. V gave up 3 bases and J gave up 2 bases, with 10 bases separating them. This CDR3 contains 14 residues. The germline CDR1 and CDR2 sequences are SGDLS and YYNGEE. The CDR3 protein is CASSGPAHTDTQYF. CDR3 nucleotide sequence: TGTGCCAGCAGCGGCCCCGCCCACACAGATACGCAGTATTTT.

V and J are TRBV19 and TRBJ1-1; no definite D call. This CDR3 contains 13 residues. Germline V CDR1 and CDR2: LNHDA, SQIVND (reference sequence). V was clipped by 7 bases and J by 1 base, with 10 bases between them. CDR3 sequence (DNA): TGTGCCAGTACGGTCTACTCGAACACTGAAGCTTTCTTT. Amino acids: CASTVYSNTEAFF.

This clonotype was seen many times. The chain employs TRBV2 and TRBJ2-5, with no clear D. The CDR3 runs 12 residues. The V end was cut by 8 bases, the J end by 2 bases, with 9 bases between. Germline values: CDR1 SNHLY, CDR2 FYNNEI. The CDR3 loop reads CASRGAQETQYF. DNA for the CDR3: TGTGCCAGCCGAGGAGCGCAAGAGACCCAGTACTTC.

The V call is TRBV13, the J call TRBJ2-7, with 9 bases that match TRBD1. With V trimmed by 5 bases and J by 5 bases, 13 bases remained unmatched. The CDR3 sequence is 16 residues long. Looked up from germline, CDR1 is PRHDT and CDR2 is FYEKMQ (reference sequence). The chain's CDR3 is CASSESPGTGSHEQYF. The CDR3 DNA reads as TGTGCCAGCAGCGAAAGCCCCGGGACAGGGTCCCACGAGCAGTACTTC.

This clonotype came up many times. This chain uses TRBV3-1 with TRBJ2-5; 9 nucleotides match TRBD1. The CDR3 extends over 11 amino acids. Unmatched junction bases numbered 5, after V lost 6 bases and J lost 12 bases. Germline V gene lookup returns CDR1 LGHDT and CDR2 YNNKEL (reference sequence). CDR3 loop: CASRGQGREYF. Here the CDR3 DNA reads TGTGCCAGCAGGGGACAGGGACGGGAGTACTTC.

This clonotype has at least ten counts. The chain links TRBV9 to TRBJ1-2; D is unclear. Trimming took 5 bases from V and 2 from J, leaving 10 bases between them. The CDR3 loop spans 13 amino acids. CDR1 and CDR2 (germline): SGDLS, YYNGEE. The CDR3, as DNA: TGTGCCAGCAGTCCGGACGGCAACTATGGCTACACCTTC. This sequence encodes CASSPDGNYGYTF.

This clonotype appeared a few times. The rearrangement joins TRBV4-2 to TRBJ2-1; tentative D call: TRBD2 (6 bases). Germline assignment: CDR1 LGHNA and CDR2 YNFKEQ. V lost 1 base and J lost 5, with 9 bases in between. The CDR3 loop spans 14 amino acids. CDR3 sequence: CASSQGTGDNEQFF. For the CDR3, the DNA is TGTGCCAGCAGCCAAGGGACGGGAGACAATGAGCAGTTCTTC.

This clonotype has only a few counts. V usage is TRBV19 and J usage is TRBJ2-7, with 9 bases that match TRBD1. From germline, CDR1 is LNHDA and CDR2 SQIVND (reference sequence). Trimming cost V 5 bases and J 4 bases; bases outside gene matches: 9. The CDR3 length is 15 residues. Here the CDR3 reads CASSPRRTGAYEQYF. CDR3 DNA sequence: TGTGCCAGTAGTCCTCGCCGGACAGGGGCTTACGAGCAGTACTTC.

This clonotype was found many times. A junction end diverges from the germline sequence, so it may reflect a read error. The rearrangement links TRBV7-3 to TRBJ2-5, with D possibly being TRBD1 or TRBD2 (5 bases each). This CDR3 has 15 residues. CDR1 is SGHTA and CDR2 is FQGTGA in the germline V gene. In nucleotides, the CDR3 is TGTGCCAGCAGTTTAACGGGGACGGGACAAGAGACCCAGTACTTC. This gives the protein CASSLTGTGQETQYF.

This clonotype was recorded a few times. V usage is TRBV19 and J usage is TRBJ1-2; possible D gene TRBD1, 6 bases. This CDR3 has 15 residues. V dropped 1 base and J dropped 2 bases, with 11 bases sitting between them. Per the germline V gene, CDR1 is LNHDA and CDR2 is SQIVND (reference sequence). The CDR3 DNA reads TGTGCCAGTAGTATAGGCGGCAGGGGCAACTATGGCTACACCTTC. It is translated as CASSIGGRGNYGYTF.

There are many counts of this clonotype. The V gene is TRBV28, the J gene TRBJ2-2; a weak D match, TRBD2 (5 bases). The CDR3 spans 14 residues. CDR1 MDHEN and CDR2 SYDVKM come from the germline V gene. The ends were cut back, 7 bases at V and 7 bases at J, with 16 bases in the middle. For the CDR3, the DNA is TGTGCCAGCACTATAAGGAGGACCGGCGGGGAGCTGTTTTTT. Translation gives CASTIRRTGGELFF. Drawing the rest from reference TRBV28 and TRBJ2-2, the complete variable domain is DVKVTQSSRYLVKRTGEKVFLECVQDMDHENMFWYRQDPGLGLRLIYFSYDVKMKEKGDIPEGYSVSREKKERFSLILESASTNQTSMYLCASTIRRTGGELFFGEGSRLTVL.

The chain links TRBV5-6 to TRBJ2-1; D is possibly TRBD2 (5 bases). The CDR3 is 16 residues long. From germline, CDR1 is SGHDT and CDR2 YYEEEE. V lost 4 bases, J lost 3 bases, and 17 bases lay in between. CDR3 in DNA: TGTGCCAGCAGCCCCAAAATGAGGGCCGTCTACAATGAGCAGTTCTTC. This sequence encodes CASSPKMRAVYNEQFF.

The chain has TRBV20-1 and TRBJ2-7; 8 nucleotides line up with TRBD2. Germline lookup yields CDR1 DFQATT and CDR2 SNEGSKA (reference sequence). With 1 base clipped from V and 3 bases from J, the junction kept 5 bases outside the gene matches. This CDR3 is built from 14 residues. As DNA, the CDR3 is TGCAGTGCTAGAGGAAGACTAGCGAACTACGAGCAGTACTTC. It translates to CSARGRLANYEQYF.

This clonotype was observed at least ten times. The chain carries TRBV27 and TRBJ2-7; 13 nucleotides agree with TRBD2. V lost 8 bases, J lost 2 bases, and 0 bases stayed unmatched. There are 13 residues in the CDR3. Germline V CDR1 and CDR2: MNHEY, SMNVEV (reference sequence). CDR3 bases: TGTGCCAGCGGACTAGCGGGAGCCTACGAGCAGTACTTC. Its protein is CASGLAGAYEQYF.